Listed here are 11 T cell receptor beta chains from one sample, sequenced in a study of breast tumors, draining lymph nodes, adjacent tissues. Breast cancer patients provided tissue from their axillary draining lymph nodes. TCRdb called the multiplex PCR reads again in MiXCR, with one record for every CDR3 protein. There are 150,000 to 250,000 distinct CDR3 sequences in the sample; 25% to 40% occur only once, and 4% to 4.5% lies in the top ten. Sequenced input: axillary lymph node tissue. These receptors were collected from a female donor with breast cancer. Some clones in this sample may be carry-over from other donors' samples.

The rearrangement joins TRBV9 to TRBJ2-2; TRBD1 agrees at 10 bases. CDR1 and CDR2 from the germline V gene are SGDLS and YYNGEE. The CDR3 extends over 17 amino acids. With 3 bases clipped from V and 7 bases from J, the junction kept 12 bases outside the gene matches. CDR3 nucleotides: TGTGCCAGCAGCGCGCCTAGGGACAGGGGCCAAGGCGGGGAGCTGTTTTTT. Protein: CASSAPRDRGQGGELFF.

This clonotype showed up many times. V and J are TRBV7-9 and TRBJ2-5; 7 bases match TRBD2. V lost 7 bases to trimming and J lost 3 bases; unmatched junction nucleotides: 8. In germline, CDR1 is SEHNR, CDR2 FQNEAQ (reference sequence). The CDR3 has 14 residues. The CDR3 coding sequence is TGTGCCAGCAACACGGCGGGAGTTGAAGAGACCCAGTACTTC. Amino acid sequence: CASNTAGVEETQYF.

This clonotype showed up many times. V usage is TRBV20-1 and J usage is TRBJ1-2, with unresolved D. V lost 0 bases to trimming and J lost 6 bases, with 11 bases between them. The germline V gene has CDR1 DFQATT and CDR2 SNEGSKA (reference sequence). The CDR3 runs to 13 residues. CDR3: CSARETVRHGYTF. In DNA form, the CDR3 reads TGCAGTGCTAGAGAAACAGTGAGACATGGCTACACCTTC.

This clonotype was seen repeatedly, ten times or more. This chain links TRBV19 with TRBJ1-3; D is undetermined. Germline CDR1 is LNHDA and CDR2 is SQIVND (reference sequence). This CDR3 has 14 residues. The V end was cut by 4 bases, the J end by 0 bases, with 7 bases between. The CDR3 is CASSTTVSGNTIYF. Here the CDR3 DNA reads TGTGCCAGTAGTACCACAGTCTCTGGAAACACCATATATTTT.

This sequence joins TRBV5-1 and TRBJ2-7; 7 bases align to TRBD1. The junction had 5 bases not matched to a gene; V was cut back by 4 bases and J by 4 bases. CDR1 and CDR2 (germline): SGHRS, YFSETQ. The CDR3 consists of 13 residues. For the CDR3, the DNA is TGCGCCAGCAGCGATCTACAGGGGTACGAGCAGTACTTC. This gives the protein CASSDLQGYEQYF. The whole variable domain, remainder taken from reference TRBV5-1 and TRBJ2-7, is KAGVTQTPRYLIKTRGQQVTLSCSPISGHRSVSWYQQTPGQGLQFLFEYFSETQRNKGNFPGRFSGRQFSNSRSEMNVSTLELGDSALYLCASSDLQGYEQYFGPGTRLTVT.

V and J are TRBV6-6 and TRBJ1-5; D gene unclear. CDR3 length equals 14 residues. Germline values: CDR1 MNHNY, CDR2 SVGAGI (reference sequence). Trimming removed 2 bases from V and 4 bases from J, with 9 bases in between. As DNA, the CDR3 is TGTGCCAGCAGTTACGGGCAGGAGAATCAGCCCCAGCATTTT. Residues: CASSYGQENQPQHF.

This clonotype was seen many times. The chain carries TRBV7-2 and TRBJ1-2; a possible D gene is TRBD1 (5 bases). The V and J ends lost 5 bases and 7 bases respectively, with 23 bases between them. Germline CDR1 reads SGHTA; CDR2 reads FQGNSA. This CDR3 has 16 amino acids. CDR3 nucleotide sequence: TGTGCCAGCAGCGACTCCCGGAGGGGCAGGGCCTCTGGCTACACCTTC. Its protein product is CASSDSRRGRASGYTF. The complete variable domain, with remaining parts taken from reference TRBV7-2 and TRBJ1-2, reads GAGVSQSPSNKVTEKGKDVELRCDPISGHTALYWYRQSLGQGLEFLIYFQGNSAPDKSGLPSDRFSAERTGGSVSTLTIQRTQQEDSAVYLCASSDSRRGRASGYTFGSGTRLTVV.

This chain joins TRBV6-5 and TRBJ1-2, with D perhaps matching TRBD1 (6 bases). CDR3 length equals 17 residues. Germline V gene lookup returns CDR1 MNHEY and CDR2 SVGAGI. V was pared by 5 bases and J by 1 base, with 20 bases between. The CDR3 sequence is CASSHLERQGSNYGYTF. The CDR3 DNA sequence: TGTGCCAGCAGTCACTTGGAAAGGCAGGGGAGTAACTATGGCTACACCTTC.

This rearrangement joins TRBV5-4 to TRBJ2-7, with D unclear. Trimming took 4 bases from V and 9 from J, leaving 17 bases between them. This CDR3 is 13 amino acids long. Germline CDR1 SGHNT, CDR2 YYREEE (reference sequence). This chain's CDR3 is CASSRLGGSGQYF. The CDR3 DNA follows: TGTGCCAGCAGCCGGCTCGGCGGCTCCGGGCAGTACTTC.

Ten or more counts support this clonotype. The chain is built from TRBV4-3 and TRBJ2-2; 15 nucleotides match TRBD2. With V trimmed by 1 base and J by 4 bases, 13 bases remained unmatched. The CDR3 sequence is 21 residues long. The germline gives CDR1 LGHNA, CDR2 YSLEER. The CDR3 DNA follows: TGCGCCAGCAGCCAAGCGAGGAGGACTAGCGGGAGGGCCGCCGGCACCGGGGAGCTGTTTTTT. This gives the protein CASSQARRTSGRAAGTGELFF.

In regard to this clonotype: This could be a read error, since a much larger clone is one nucleotide away. The J gene is TRBJ2-5, the V gene TRBV7-2; maybe TRBD2 (5 bases). This CDR3 contains 15 residues. Per the germline V gene, CDR1 is SGHTA and CDR2 is FQGNSA. CDR3 loop: CASSLGSSRWETQHF. The CDR3 DNA reads TGTGCCAGCAGCTTAGGTTCTAGCCGTTGGGAGACCCAGCACTTC.